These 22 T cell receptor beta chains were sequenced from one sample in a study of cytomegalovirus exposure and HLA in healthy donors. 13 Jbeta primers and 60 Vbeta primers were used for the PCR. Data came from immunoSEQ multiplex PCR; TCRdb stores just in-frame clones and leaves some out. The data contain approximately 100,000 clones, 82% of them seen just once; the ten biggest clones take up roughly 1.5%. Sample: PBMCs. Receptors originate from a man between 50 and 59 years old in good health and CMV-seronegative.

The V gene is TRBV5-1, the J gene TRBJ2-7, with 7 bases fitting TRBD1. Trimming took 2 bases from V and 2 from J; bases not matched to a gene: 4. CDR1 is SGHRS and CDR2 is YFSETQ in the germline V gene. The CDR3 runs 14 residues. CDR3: CASSFDRVPYEQYF. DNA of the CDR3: TGCGCCAGCAGCTTTGACAGGGTCCCCTACGAGCAGTACTTC.

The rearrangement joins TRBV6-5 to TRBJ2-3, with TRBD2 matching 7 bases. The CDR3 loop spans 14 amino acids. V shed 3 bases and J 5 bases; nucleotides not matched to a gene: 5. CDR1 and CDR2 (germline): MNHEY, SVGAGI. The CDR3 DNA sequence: TGTGCCAGCAGTTATGAGCGGGGAGAAGATACGCAGTATTTT. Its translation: CASSYERGEDTQYF.

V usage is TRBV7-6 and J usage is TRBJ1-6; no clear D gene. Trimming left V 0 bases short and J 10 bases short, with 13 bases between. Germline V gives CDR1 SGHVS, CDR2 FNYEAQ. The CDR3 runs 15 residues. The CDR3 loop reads CASSLAVGRESPLHF. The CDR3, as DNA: TGTGCCAGCAGCTTAGCTGTCGGGAGAGAATCACCCCTCCACTTT. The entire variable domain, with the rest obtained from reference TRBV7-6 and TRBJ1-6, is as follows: GAGVSQSPRYKVTKRGQDVALRCDPISGHVSLYWYRQALGQGPEFLTYFNYEAQQDKSGLPNDRFSAERPEGSISTLTIQRTEQRDSAMYRCASSLAVGRESPLHFGNGTRLTVT.

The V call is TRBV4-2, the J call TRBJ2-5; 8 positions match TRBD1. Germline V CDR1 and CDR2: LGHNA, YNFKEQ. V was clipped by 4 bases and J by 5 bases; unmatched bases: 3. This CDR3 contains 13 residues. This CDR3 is CASSPGGSETQYF. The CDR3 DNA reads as TGTGCCAGCAGCCCAGGGGGCTCGGAGACCCAGTACTTC.

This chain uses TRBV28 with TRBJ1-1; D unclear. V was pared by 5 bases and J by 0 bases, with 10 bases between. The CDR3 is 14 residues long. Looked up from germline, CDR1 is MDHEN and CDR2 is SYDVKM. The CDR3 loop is CASSREGLNTEAFF. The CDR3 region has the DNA TGTGCCAGCAGTCGAGAGGGCCTGAACACTGAAGCTTTCTTT.

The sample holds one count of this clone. This CDR3 reads CASSEMLGQLNEKLFF. The CDR3, as DNA: TGCGCCAGCAGTGAGATGTTGGGGCAGCTTAATGAAAAACTGTTTTTT. The chain joins TRBV10-2 to TRBJ1-4, with D possibly TRBD1 on 5 matching bases. From germline, CDR1 is WSHSY and CDR2 SAAADI. The CDR3 totals 16 residues. The germline V and J ends were trimmed by 2 bases and 4 bases, with 14 bases remaining between them.

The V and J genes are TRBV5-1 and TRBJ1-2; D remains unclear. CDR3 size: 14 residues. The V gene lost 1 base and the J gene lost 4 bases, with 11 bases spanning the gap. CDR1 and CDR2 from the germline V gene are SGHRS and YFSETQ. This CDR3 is CASSLMTGSYGYTF. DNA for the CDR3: TGCGCCAGCAGCTTGATGACCGGGAGCTATGGCTACACCTTC. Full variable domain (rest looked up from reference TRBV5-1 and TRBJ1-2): KAGVTQTPRYLIKTRGQQVTLSCSPISGHRSVSWYQQTPGQGLQFLFEYFSETQRNKGNFPGRFSGRQFSNSRSEMNVSTLELGDSALYLCASSLMTGSYGYTFGSGTRLTVV.

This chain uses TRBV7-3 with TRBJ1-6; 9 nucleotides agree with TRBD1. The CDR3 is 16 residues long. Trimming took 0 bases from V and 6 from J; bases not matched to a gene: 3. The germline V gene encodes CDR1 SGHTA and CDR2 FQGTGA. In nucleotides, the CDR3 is TGTGCCAGCAGCTTAACCGGGACAGGGATTAATTCACCCCTCCACTTT. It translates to CASSLTGTGINSPLHF.

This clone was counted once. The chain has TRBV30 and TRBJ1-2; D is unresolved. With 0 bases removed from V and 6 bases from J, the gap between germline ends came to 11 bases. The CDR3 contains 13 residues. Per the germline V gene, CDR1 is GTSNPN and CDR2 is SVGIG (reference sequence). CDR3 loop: CAWSVPLQHGYTF. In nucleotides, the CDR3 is TGTGCCTGGAGTGTACCCCTACAGCATGGCTACACCTTC. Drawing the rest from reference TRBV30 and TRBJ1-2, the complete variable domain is SQTIHQWPATLVQPVGSPLSLECTVEGTSNPNLYWYRQAAGRGLQLLFYSVGIGQISSEVPQNLSASRPQDRQFILSSKKLLLSDSGFYLCAWSVPLQHGYTFGSGTRLTVV.

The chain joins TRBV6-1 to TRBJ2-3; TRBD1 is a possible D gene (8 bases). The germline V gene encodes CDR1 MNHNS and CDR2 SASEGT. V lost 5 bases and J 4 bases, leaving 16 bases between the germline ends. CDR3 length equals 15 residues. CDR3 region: CASSIGQGGSDTQYF. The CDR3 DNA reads TGTGCCAGCAGTATCGGACAGGGAGGGTCAGATACGCAGTATTTT.

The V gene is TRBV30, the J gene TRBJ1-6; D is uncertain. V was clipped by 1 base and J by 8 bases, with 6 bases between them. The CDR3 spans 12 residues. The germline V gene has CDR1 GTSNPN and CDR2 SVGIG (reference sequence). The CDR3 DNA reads TGTGCCTGGAGTGCCCAGGATTCACCCCTCCACTTT. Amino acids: CAWSAQDSPLHF.

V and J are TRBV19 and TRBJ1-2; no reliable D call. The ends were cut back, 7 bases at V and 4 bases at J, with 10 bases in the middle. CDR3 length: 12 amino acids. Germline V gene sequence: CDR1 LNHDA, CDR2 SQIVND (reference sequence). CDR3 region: CASKPPGYGYTF. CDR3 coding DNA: TGTGCCAGTAAGCCCCCAGGCTATGGCTACACCTTC.

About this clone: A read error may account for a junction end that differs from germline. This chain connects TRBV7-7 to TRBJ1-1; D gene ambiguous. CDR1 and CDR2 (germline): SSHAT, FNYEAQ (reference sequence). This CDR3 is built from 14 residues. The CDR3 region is CASMLNEGNTEAFF. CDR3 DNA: TGTGCTAGCATGCTAAACGAGGGGAACACTGAAGCTTTCTTT.

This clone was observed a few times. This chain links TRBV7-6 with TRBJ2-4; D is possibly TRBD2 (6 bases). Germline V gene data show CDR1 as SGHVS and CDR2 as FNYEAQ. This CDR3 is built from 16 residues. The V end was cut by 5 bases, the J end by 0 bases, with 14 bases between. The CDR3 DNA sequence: TGTGCCAGCAGCGCCGGGACTCTACTAGCCAAAAACATTCAGTACTTC. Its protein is CASSAGTLLAKNIQYF.

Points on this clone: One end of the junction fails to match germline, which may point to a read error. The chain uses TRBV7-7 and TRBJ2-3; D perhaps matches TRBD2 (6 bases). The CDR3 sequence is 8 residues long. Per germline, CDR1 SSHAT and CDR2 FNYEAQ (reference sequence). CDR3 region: CASRPREF. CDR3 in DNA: TGTGCCAGCAGACCCCGGGAGTTT.

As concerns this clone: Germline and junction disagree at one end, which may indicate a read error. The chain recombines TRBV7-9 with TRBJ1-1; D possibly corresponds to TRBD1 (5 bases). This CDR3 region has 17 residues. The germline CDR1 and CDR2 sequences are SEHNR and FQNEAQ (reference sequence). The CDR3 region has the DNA TGTTCCAGCAGCCTGAGTAGGGGAGGGGATGAGAACACTGAAGCTTTCTTT. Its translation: CSSSLSRGGDENTEAFF.

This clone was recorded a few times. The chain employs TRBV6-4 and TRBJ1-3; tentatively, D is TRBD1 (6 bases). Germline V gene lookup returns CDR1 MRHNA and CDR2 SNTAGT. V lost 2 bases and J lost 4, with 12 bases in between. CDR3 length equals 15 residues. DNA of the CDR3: TGTGCCAGCAGTGACCCGTGGACAGAAGGAAACACCATATATTTT. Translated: CASSDPWTEGNTIYF.

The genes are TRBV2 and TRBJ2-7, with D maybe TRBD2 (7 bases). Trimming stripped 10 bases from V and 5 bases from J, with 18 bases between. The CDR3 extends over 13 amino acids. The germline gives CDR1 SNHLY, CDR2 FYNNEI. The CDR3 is CATGVGGGNEQYF. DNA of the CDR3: TGTGCCACAGGGGTAGGGGGGGGCAACGAGCAGTACTTC.

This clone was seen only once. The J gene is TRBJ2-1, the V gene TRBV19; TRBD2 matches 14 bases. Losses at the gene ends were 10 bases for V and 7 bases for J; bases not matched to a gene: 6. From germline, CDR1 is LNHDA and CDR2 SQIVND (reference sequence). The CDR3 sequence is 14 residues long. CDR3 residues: CATRGLAGENEQFF. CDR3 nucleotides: TGTGCCACGAGGGGACTAGCGGGGGAAAATGAGCAGTTCTTC.

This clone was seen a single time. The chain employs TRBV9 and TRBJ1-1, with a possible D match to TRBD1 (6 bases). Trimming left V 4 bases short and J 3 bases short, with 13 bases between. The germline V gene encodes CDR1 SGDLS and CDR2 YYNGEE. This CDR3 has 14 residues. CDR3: CASSSVGGDTEAFF. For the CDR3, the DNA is TGTGCCAGCAGCTCGGTAGGGGGGGACACTGAAGCTTTCTTT.

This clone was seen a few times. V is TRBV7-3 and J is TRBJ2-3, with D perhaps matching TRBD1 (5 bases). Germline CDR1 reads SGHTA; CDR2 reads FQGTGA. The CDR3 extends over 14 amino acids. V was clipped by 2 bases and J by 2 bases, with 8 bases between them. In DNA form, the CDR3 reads TGTGCCAGCAGCTTATTGGGGCCCACAGATACGCAGTATTTT. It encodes CASSLLGPTDTQYF.

Here the CDR3 reads CASSGQGINTEAFF. CDR3 nucleotide sequence: TGTGCCAGCAGCGGACAGGGAATCAACACTGAAGCTTTCTTT. The chain is built from TRBV5-4 and TRBJ1-1, with 8 positions matching TRBD1. CDR3 size: 14 residues. Trimming took 4 bases from V and 2 from J; bases not matched to a gene: 4. Looked up from germline, CDR1 is SGHNT and CDR2 is YYREEE (reference sequence).